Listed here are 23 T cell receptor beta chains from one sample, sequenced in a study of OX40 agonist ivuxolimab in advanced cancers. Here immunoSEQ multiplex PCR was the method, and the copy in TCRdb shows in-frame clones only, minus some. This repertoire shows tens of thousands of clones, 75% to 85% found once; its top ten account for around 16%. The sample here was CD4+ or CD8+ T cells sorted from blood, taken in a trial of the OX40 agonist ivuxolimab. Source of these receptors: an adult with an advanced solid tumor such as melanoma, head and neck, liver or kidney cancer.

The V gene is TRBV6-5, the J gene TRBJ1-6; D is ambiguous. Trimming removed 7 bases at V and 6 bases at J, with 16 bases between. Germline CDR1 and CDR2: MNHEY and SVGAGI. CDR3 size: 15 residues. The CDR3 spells CASNPKGFFNSPLHF. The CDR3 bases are TGTGCCAGCAACCCCAAGGGCTTTTTTAATTCACCCCTCCACTTT.

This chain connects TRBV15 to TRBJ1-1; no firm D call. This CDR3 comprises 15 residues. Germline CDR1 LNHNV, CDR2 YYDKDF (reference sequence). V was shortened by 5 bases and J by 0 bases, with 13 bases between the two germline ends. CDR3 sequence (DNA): TGTGCCACCAGCCCCCGTGGGCGGATGAACACTGAAGCTTTCTTT. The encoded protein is CATSPRGRMNTEAFF.

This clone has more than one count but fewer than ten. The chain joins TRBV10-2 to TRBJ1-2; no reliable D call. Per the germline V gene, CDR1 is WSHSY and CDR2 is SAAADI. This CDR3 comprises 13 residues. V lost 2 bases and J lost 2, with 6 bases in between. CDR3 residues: CASSERGNYGYTF. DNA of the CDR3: TGCGCCAGCAGTGAGCGTGGGAACTATGGCTACACCTTC.

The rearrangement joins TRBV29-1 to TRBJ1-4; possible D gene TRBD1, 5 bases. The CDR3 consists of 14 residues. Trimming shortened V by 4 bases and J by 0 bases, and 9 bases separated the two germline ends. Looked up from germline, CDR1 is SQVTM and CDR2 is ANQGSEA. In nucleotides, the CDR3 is TGCAGCGTTGGGGGGGACGCAACTAATGAAAAACTGTTTTTT. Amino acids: CSVGGDATNEKLFF.

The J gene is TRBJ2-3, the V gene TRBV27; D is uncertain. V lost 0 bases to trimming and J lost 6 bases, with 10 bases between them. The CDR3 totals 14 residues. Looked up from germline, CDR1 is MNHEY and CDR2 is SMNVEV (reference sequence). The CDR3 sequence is CASSLSGLGDTQYF. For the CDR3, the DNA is TGTGCCAGCAGTTTATCGGGCCTGGGGGATACGCAGTATTTT.

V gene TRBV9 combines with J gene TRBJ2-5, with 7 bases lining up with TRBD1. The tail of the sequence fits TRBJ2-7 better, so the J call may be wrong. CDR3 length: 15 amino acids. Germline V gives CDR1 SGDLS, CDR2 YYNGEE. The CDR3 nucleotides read TGTGCCAGCAGCGTATCGGGGACAGAAGCCTACGAGCAGTACTTC. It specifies CASSVSGTEAYEQYF.

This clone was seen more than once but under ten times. The CDR3: CASSPQGHNSPLHF. The CDR3 bases are TGTGCCAGCAGCCCCCAGGGCCATAATTCACCCCTCCACTTT. The V and J genes are TRBV27 and TRBJ1-6, with D tentatively TRBD1 (5 bases). The CDR3 loop spans 14 amino acids. Trimming removed 6 bases at V and 5 bases at J, with 11 bases between. Germline CDR1 and CDR2: MNHEY and SMNVEV (reference sequence).

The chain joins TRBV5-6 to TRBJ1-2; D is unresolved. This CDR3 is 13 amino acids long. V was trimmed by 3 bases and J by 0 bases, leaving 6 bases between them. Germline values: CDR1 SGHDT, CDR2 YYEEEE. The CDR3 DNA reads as TGTGCCAGCAGCTCGGGTCCTAACTATGGCTACACCTTC. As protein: CASSSGPNYGYTF.

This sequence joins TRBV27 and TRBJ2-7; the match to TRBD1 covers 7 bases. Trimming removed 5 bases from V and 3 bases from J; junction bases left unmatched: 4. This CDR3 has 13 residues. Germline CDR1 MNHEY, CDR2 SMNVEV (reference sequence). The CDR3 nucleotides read TGTGCCAGCAGTACCGGGGACAGCTACGAGCAGTACTTC. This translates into CASSTGDSYEQYF.

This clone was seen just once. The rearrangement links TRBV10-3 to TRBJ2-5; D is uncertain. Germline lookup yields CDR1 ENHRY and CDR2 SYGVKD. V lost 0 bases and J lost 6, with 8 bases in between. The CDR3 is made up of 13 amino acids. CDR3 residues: CAISESAEKTQYF. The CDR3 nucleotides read TGTGCCATCAGTGAGTCTGCGGAAAAGACCCAGTACTTC.

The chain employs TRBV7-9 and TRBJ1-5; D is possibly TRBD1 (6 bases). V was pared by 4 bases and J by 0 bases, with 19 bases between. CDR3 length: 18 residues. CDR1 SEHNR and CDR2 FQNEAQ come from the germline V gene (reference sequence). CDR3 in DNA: TGTGCCAGCAGCTCCCAGCGCGGGGGCTGGGGTAGCAATCAGCCCCAGCATTTT. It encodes CASSSQRGGWGSNQPQHF.

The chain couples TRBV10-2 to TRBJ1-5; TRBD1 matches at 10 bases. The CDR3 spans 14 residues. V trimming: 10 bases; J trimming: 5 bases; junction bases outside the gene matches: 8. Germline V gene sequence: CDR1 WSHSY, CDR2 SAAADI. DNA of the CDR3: TGCGCCACCTCCCGGGACAGGGGCGATCAGCCCCAGCATTTT. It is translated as CATSRDRGDQPQHF.

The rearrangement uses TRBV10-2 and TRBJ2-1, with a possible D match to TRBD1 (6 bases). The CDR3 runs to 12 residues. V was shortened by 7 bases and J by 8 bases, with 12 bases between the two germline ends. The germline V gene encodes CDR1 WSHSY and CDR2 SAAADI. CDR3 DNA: TGCGCCAGCAAGTTTGGGGGCGATGAGCAGTTCTTC. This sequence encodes CASKFGGDEQFF.

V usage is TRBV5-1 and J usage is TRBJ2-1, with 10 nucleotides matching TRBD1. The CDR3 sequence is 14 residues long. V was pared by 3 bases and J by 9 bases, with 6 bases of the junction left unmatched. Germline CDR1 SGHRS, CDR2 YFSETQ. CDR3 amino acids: CASSSGTGVSEQFF. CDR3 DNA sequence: TGCGCCAGCAGCTCCGGGACAGGGGTGAGTGAGCAGTTCTTC.

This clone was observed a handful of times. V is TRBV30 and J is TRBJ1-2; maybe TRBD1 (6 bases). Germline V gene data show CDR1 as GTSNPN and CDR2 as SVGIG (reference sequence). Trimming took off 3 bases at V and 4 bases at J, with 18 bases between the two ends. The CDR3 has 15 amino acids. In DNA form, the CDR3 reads TGTGCCTGGAGCGTGTTTGGACAGCCGGTCTATGGCTACACCTTC. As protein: CAWSVFGQPVYGYTF.

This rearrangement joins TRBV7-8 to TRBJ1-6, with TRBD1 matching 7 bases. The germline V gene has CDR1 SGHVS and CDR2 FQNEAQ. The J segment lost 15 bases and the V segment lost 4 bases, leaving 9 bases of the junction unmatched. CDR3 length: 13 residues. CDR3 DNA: TGTGCCAGCAGCTCTCGGGACAGCCGCCTCCTCCACTTT. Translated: CASSSRDSRLLHF.

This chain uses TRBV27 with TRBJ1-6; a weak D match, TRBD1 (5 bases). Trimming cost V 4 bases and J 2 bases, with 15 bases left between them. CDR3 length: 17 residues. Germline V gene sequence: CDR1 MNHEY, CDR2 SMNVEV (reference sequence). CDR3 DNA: TGTGCCAGCAGTTGGGGCAGGGAGTTCGCCTATAATTCACCCCTCCACTTT. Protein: CASSWGREFAYNSPLHF.

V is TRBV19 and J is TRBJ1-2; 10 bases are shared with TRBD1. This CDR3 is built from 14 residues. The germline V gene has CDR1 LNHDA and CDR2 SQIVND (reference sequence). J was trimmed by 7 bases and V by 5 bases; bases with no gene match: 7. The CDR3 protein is CASSPRQGARGYTF. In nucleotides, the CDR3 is TGTGCCAGTAGTCCGAGACAGGGGGCGCGTGGCTACACCTTC.

CDR3 sequence (DNA): TGTGCCAGCAGCTTGGATGGGGCAGGGAGGAGGGTCGCTGAAGCTTTCTTT. It is translated as CASSLDGAGRRVAEAFF. This chain joins TRBV5-6 and TRBJ1-1; D may be TRBD1 (5 bases). The CDR3 extends over 17 amino acids. Germline CDR1 SGHDT, CDR2 YYEEEE. V lost 0 bases to trimming and J lost 6 bases, with 21 bases between them.

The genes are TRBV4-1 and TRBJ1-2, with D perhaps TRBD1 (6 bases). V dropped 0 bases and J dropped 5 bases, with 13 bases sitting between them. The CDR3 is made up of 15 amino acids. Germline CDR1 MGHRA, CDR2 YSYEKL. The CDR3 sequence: CASSQERGGLYGYTF. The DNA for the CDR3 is TGCGCCAGCAGCCAAGAACGGGGGGGCCTTTATGGCTACACCTTC.

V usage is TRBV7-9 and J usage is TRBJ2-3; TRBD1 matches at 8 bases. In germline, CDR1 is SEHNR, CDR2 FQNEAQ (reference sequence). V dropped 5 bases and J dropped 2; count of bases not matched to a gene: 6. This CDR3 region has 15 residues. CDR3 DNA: TGTGCCAGCAGCCGTGACAGGGGCGACACAGATACGCAGTATTTT. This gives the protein CASSRDRGDTDTQYF.

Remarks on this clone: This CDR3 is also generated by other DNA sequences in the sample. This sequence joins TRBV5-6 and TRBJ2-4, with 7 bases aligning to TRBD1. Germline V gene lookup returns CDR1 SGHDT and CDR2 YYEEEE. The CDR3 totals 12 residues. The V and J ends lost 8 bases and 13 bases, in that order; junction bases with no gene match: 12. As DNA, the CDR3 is TGTGCCAGTAGCCCCGGACAGGCGTCGCAGTACTTC. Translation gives CASSPGQASQYF. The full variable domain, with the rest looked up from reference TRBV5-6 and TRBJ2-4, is DAGVTQSPTHLIKTRGQQVTLRCSPKSGHDTVSWYQQALGQGPQFIFQYYEEEERQRGNFPDRFSGHQFPNYSSELNVNALLLGDSALYLCASSPGQASQYFGAGTRLSVL.

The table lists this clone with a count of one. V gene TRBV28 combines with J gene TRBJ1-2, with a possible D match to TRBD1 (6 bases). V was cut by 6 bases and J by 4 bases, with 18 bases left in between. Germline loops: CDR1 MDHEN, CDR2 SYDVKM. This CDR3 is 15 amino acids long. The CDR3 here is CASRGQGPGSYGYTF. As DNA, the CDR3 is TGTGCCAGCAGAGGCCAGGGGCCAGGGAGCTATGGCTACACCTTC.